The 20 T cell receptor beta chains below come from one sample, sequenced in a study of regulatory T cells in long-lasting Graves disease (dated by TCRdb to the early 2020s). To prepare the library, multiplex PCR was applied. Instrument used: Illumina HiSeq 4000. TCR beta libraries were built with iRepertoire HTBI primers and Arm-PCR amplification of CDR3 regions. The public sequencing data were trimmed at Q25 with fastp and processed into clonotypes with MiXCR by TCRdb, which kept only in-frame beta chains. Each CDR3 protein gets just one entry, which takes the most common genes and DNA from the rows behind it. The sample table shows under 400,000 distinct CDR3 sequences, and 16% are seen once. The ten largest make up approximately 30% of the sample. Read against the paper, the sample's time point label means: newly diagnosed GD, antithyroid drugs for less than 3 months. RNA was extracted from PBMCs in TRIzol for both TCR sequencing and RNA sequencing.

These sequences were also reported in another study, on T cells in Graves' hyperthyroidism and ophthalmopathy.

The sequenced sample was peripheral blood mononuclear cells (PBMCs), obtained at new diagnosis, from a patient treated with antithyroid drugs. The receptors shown here come from a man in his forties with Graves disease. Donor details come from another sample of the same person, matched by shared clones.

Only a few counts were recorded for this clonotype. The V gene is TRBV7-9, the J gene TRBJ2-7, with 8 bases aligning to TRBD1. The CDR3 covers 13 residues. Unmatched junction bases numbered 5, after V lost 8 bases and J lost 2 bases. Germline assignment: CDR1 SEHNR and CDR2 FQNEAQ (reference sequence). The CDR3: CASRMTGAYEQYF. CDR3 DNA: TGTGCCAGCCGTATGACAGGGGCCTACGAGCAGTACTTC.

This clonotype was seen many times. The chain employs TRBV3-1 and TRBJ2-7; 10 nucleotides line up with TRBD1. CDR1 and CDR2 (germline): LGHDT, YNNKEL (reference sequence). The CDR3 spans 15 residues. Trimming removed 4 bases from V and 4 bases from J; junction bases left unmatched: 7. The CDR3 DNA follows: TGTGCCAGCAGCCCCCATAGGACAGGGGGATACGAGCAGTACTTC. This gives the protein CASSPHRTGGYEQYF.

The V and J genes are TRBV28 and TRBJ1-3; no clear D. Germline lookup yields CDR1 MDHEN and CDR2 SYDVKM. V gave up 3 bases and J gave up 2 bases, with 8 bases separating them. The CDR3 extends over 14 amino acids. Here the CDR3 DNA reads TGTGCCAGCAGTTTGTATGGGGCTGGAAACACCATATATTTT. Amino acid sequence: CASSLYGAGNTIYF.

As for this clonotype: With only one base between it and a far larger clone, this is likely a read error. The chain joins TRBV6-2 or TRBV6-3 to TRBJ2-7; 7 nucleotides match TRBD1. Trimming at V came to 4 bases and at J to 6 bases, leaving 6 bases not matched to a gene. The CDR3 is 13 residues long. The V gene's germline CDR1 is MNHEY and CDR2 SVGEGT. CDR3 sequence: CASSSEQGSEQYF. In DNA form, the CDR3 reads TGTGCCAGCAGTTCGGAACAGGGGTCCGAGCAGTACTTC.

This clonotype came up many times. The chain combines TRBV5-4 with TRBJ2-1, with TRBD2 matching over 7 bases. Germline V gives CDR1 SGHNT, CDR2 YYREEE (reference sequence). The CDR3 has 16 amino acids. After removal of 7 bases from V and 4 bases from J, the junction contained 14 bases not matched to a gene. CDR3 nucleotides: TGTGCCAGCCATCCGAAGGAGCGGGGTCTTTACAATGAGCAGTTCTTC. Translated, it gives CASHPKERGLYNEQFF.

At least ten counts were recorded for this clonotype. The V gene is TRBV3-1, the J gene TRBJ1-1, with D perhaps TRBD1 (5 bases). CDR1 is LGHDT, CDR2 YNNKEL, per germline (reference sequence). V was clipped by 0 bases and J by 8 bases, with 7 bases between them. The length of the CDR3 is 12 residues. In DNA form, the CDR3 reads TGTGCCAGCAGCCAAGATCAGGGCGAAGCTTTCTTT. It yields the protein CASSQDQGEAFF.

This clonotype showed up many times. The rearrangement uses TRBV20-1 and TRBJ2-3; D possibly corresponds to TRBD2 (5 bases). The CDR3 has 12 residues. The V end was cut by 1 base, the J end by 6 bases, with 8 bases between. Germline V gives CDR1 DFQATT, CDR2 SNEGSKA (reference sequence). The CDR3 bases are TGCAGTGCTAGAGTGTCGGGGGATACGCAGTATTTT. This sequence encodes CSARVSGDTQYF.

This chain connects TRBV20-1 to TRBJ2-6; the D is unclear. Trimming took off 6 bases at V and 1 base at J, with 10 bases between the two ends. Germline CDR1 reads DFQATT; CDR2 reads SNEGSKA (reference sequence). The CDR3 runs to 14 residues. DNA of the CDR3: TGCAGTGCCATCCCCTCGTCTGGGGCCAACGTCCTGACTTTC. Protein: CSAIPSSGANVLTF.

This clonotype was seen at least ten times. J is TRBJ1-1 and V is TRBV20-1, with a possible D match to TRBD1 (5 bases). V gave up 3 bases and J gave up 0 bases, with 29 bases separating them. Germline-derived CDR1 and CDR2 are DFQATT and SNEGSKA (reference sequence). CDR3 length: 20 amino acids. CDR3 amino acids: CSASGFLGQNRPPMNTEAFF. The CDR3 DNA follows: TGCAGTGCTAGTGGATTTTTAGGACAAAACCGCCCCCCGATGAACACTGAAGCTTTCTTT.

The chain has TRBV20-1 and TRBJ1-4; D is uncertain. The CDR3 contains 14 residues. In germline, CDR1 is DFQATT, CDR2 SNEGSKA (reference sequence). Deletions cut 3 bases from V and 4 bases from J, with 12 bases between. CDR3 DNA: TGCAGTGCTAGTTATGGGCCCCTTAATGAAAAACTGTTTTTT. This codes for CSASYGPLNEKLFF.

There are many counts of this clonotype. This chain links TRBV20-1 with TRBJ2-7; TRBD2 might be the D (5 bases). This CDR3 comprises 13 residues. V was cut by 3 bases and J by 4 bases, with 13 bases left in between. Germline values: CDR1 DFQATT, CDR2 SNEGSKA (reference sequence). The CDR3, as DNA: TGCAGTGCTAGCAGCCCTCGCGGGTACGAGCAGTACTTC. It codes for CSASSPRGYEQYF.

Many counts were recorded for this clonotype. The chain combines TRBV2 with TRBJ2-3, with TRBD2 identical over 8 bases. The CDR3 length is 15 residues. V shed 0 bases, J shed 3 bases, and the junction held 2 bases outside the gene matches. Germline V CDR1 and CDR2: SNHLY, FYNNEI. The chain's CDR3 is CASSEARGVTDTQYF. The CDR3 coding sequence is TGTGCCAGCAGTGAAGCGCGGGGGGTGACAGATACGCAGTATTTT.

This clonotype was counted ten times or more. The chain joins TRBV27 to TRBJ2-7; either TRBD1 or TRBD2 may fit D (6 bases each). The V and J ends lost 7 bases and 3 bases respectively, with 13 bases between them. CDR1 and CDR2 (germline): MNHEY, SMNVEV (reference sequence). This CDR3 is 13 amino acids long. CDR3: CASIGGEHYEQYF. In nucleotides, the CDR3 is TGTGCCAGCATCGGGGGCGAACACTACGAGCAGTACTTC.

A few counts support this clonotype. This sequence joins TRBV9 and TRBJ1-6; no reliable D call. Germline CDR1 and CDR2: SGDLS and YYNGEE. The CDR3 length is 15 residues. The germline V and J ends were trimmed by 2 bases and 9 bases, with 15 bases remaining between them. In DNA, the CDR3 is TGTGCCAGCAGCGTGTGGAGGGAGCAGACTTCACCCCTCCACTTT. Residues: CASSVWREQTSPLHF.

V and J are TRBV2 and TRBJ2-5; D call uncertain. V gave up 6 bases and J gave up 1 base, with 12 bases separating them. Germline-derived CDR1 and CDR2 are SNHLY and FYNNEI. The CDR3 runs 14 residues. Written as DNA, the CDR3 is TGTGCCAGCAGAGCCCCCCGATCCCAAGAGACCCAGTACTTC. Translated: CASRAPRSQETQYF.

This clonotype was picked up many times. The chain uses TRBV30 and TRBJ1-1, with 8 bases aligning to TRBD1. Trimming took 5 bases from V and 4 from J; bases not matched to a gene: 6. CDR3 size: 13 residues. Per germline, CDR1 GTSNPN and CDR2 SVGIG (reference sequence). In nucleotides, the CDR3 is TGTGCCTGGTCACAGGGGGTTGGCACTGAAGCTTTCTTT. It yields the protein CAWSQGVGTEAFF.

The V gene is TRBV27, the J gene TRBJ1-1, with D possibly being TRBD1 (5 bases). CDR3 size: 13 residues. Per the germline V gene, CDR1 is MNHEY and CDR2 is SMNVEV (reference sequence). The ends were cut back, 7 bases at V and 4 bases at J, with 13 bases in the middle. CDR3 in DNA: TGTGCCAGCACTGGGGGGTTCGGCACTGAAGCTTTCTTT. Translating it yields CASTGGFGTEAFF.

Concerning this clonotype itself: This may stem from a read error, because a much larger clone lies one nucleotide away. The chain couples TRBV11-2 to TRBJ2-1; possibly TRBD1 or TRBD2 for D (6 bases each). The CDR3 length is 14 residues. Per germline, CDR1 SGHAT and CDR2 FQNNGV. Trimming took off 3 bases at V and 10 bases at J, with 16 bases between the two ends. CDR3 residues: CASSLGGAILEQFF. The CDR3 coding sequence is TGTGCCAGCAGCTTGGGGGGCGCGATTTTGGAGCAGTTCTTC.

This clonotype came up many times. Written as DNA, the CDR3 is TGTGCCAGCAGTGAAGACTGGGAGCAGTTCTTC. This translates into CASSEDWEQFF. V and J are TRBV2 and TRBJ2-1; D unclear. V shed 1 base and J shed 10 bases, with 5 bases lying between them. Germline CDR1 reads SNHLY; CDR2 reads FYNNEI. The CDR3 has 11 residues.

At least ten counts were recorded for this clonotype. The rearrangement uses TRBV3-1 and TRBJ1-6; TRBD1 might be the D (5 bases). V lost 4 bases and J 9 bases, leaving 13 bases between the germline ends. The germline V gene encodes CDR1 LGHDT and CDR2 YNNKEL (reference sequence). The CDR3 is made up of 14 amino acids. The CDR3 protein is CASSPRGAGSPLHF. CDR3 coding DNA: TGTGCCAGCAGCCCCCGCGGGGCAGGTTCACCCCTCCACTTT. Full variable domain (missing parts from reference TRBV3-1 and TRBJ1-6): DTAVSQTPKYLVTQMGNDKSIKCEQNLGHDTMYWYKQDSKKFLKIMFSYNNKELIINETVPNRFSPKSPDKAHLNLHINSLELGDSAVYFCASSPRGAGSPLHFGNGTRLTVT.